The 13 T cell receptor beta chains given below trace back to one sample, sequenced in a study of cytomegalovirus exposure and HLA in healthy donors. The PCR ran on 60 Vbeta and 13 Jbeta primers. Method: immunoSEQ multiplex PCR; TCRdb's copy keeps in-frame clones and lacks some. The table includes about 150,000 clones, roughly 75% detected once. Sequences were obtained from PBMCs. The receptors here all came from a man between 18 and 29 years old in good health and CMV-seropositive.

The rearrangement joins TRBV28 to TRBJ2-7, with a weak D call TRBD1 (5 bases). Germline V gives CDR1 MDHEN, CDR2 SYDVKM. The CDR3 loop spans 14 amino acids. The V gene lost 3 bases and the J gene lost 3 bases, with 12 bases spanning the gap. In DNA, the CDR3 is TGTGCCAGCAGTTTGTTGGCAGGGTACTACGAGCAGTACTTC. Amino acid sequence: CASSLLAGYYEQYF.

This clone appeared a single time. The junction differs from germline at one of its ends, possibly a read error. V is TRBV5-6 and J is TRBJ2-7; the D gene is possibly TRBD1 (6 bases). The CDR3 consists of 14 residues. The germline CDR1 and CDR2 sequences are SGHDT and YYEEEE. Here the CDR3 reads CASRKQGTSYEQYF. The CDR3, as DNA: TGTGCCAGCAGGAAACAGGGTACCTCCTATGAGCAGTACTTC.

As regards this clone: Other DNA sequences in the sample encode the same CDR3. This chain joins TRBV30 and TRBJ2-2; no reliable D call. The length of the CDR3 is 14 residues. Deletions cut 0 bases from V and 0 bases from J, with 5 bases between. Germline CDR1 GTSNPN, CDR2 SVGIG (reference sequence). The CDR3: CAWSVRANTGELFF. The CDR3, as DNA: TGTGCCTGGAGTGTACGGGCGAACACCGGGGAGCTGTTTTTT.

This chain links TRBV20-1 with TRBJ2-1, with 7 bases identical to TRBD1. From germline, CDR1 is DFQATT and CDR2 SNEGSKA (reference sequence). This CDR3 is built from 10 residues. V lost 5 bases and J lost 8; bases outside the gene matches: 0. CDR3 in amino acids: CSAQGDEQFF. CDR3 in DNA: TGCAGTGCTCAGGGGGATGAGCAGTTCTTC.

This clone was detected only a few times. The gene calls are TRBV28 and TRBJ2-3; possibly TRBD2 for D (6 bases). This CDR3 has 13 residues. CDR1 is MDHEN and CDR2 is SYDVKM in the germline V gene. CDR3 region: CATFVGGTDTQYF. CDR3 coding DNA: TGTGCAACGTTCGTAGGAGGGACAGATACGCAGTATTTT.

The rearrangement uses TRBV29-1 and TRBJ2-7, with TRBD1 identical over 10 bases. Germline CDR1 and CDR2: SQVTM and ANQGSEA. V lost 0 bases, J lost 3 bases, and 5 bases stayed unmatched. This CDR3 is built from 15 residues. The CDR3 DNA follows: TGCAGCGTTGAAGAGGGGAGGACAGGGGGCTACGAGCAGTACTTC. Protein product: CSVEEGRTGGYEQYF.

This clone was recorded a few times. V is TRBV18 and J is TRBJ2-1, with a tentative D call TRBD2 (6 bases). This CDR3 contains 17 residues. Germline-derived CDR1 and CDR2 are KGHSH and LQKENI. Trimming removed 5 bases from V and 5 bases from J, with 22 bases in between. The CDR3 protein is CASSAGHPQLDNNEQFF. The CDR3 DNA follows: TGTGCCAGCTCAGCGGGGCATCCCCAACTAGACAACAATGAGCAGTTCTTC.

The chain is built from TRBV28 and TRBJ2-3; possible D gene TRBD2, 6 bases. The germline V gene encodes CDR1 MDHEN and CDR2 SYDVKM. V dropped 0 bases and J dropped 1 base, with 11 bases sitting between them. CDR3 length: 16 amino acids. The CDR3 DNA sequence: TGTGCCAGCAGTTTATGGGGAGGCCGGCGCACAGATACGCAGTATTTT. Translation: CASSLWGGRRTDTQYF.

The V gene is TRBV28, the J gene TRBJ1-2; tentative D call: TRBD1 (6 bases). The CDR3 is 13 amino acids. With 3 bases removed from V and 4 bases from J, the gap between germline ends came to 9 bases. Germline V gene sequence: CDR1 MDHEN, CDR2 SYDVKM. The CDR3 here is CASSFDRSYGYTF. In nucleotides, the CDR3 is TGTGCCAGCAGTTTTGACAGGAGCTATGGCTACACCTTC.

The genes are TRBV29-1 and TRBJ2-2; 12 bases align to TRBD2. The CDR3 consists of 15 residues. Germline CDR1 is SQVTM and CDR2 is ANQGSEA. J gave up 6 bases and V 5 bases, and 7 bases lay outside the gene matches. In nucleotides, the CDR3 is TGCAGCGTTCGACTAGCGGGAGTAGTCTCCGGGGAGCTGTTTTTT. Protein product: CSVRLAGVVSGELFF.

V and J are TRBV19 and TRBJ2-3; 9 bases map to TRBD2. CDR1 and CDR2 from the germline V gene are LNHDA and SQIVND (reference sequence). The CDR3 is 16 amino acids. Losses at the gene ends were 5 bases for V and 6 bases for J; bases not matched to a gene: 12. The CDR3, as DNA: TGTGCCAGTAGTGTCGGGTCGAGCGGGAGGTCTGATACGCAGTATTTT. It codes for CASSVGSSGRSDTQYF.

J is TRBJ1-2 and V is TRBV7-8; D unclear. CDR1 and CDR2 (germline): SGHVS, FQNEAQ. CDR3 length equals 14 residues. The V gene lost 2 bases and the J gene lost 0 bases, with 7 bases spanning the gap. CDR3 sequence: CASSLSAANYGYTF. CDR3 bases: TGTGCCAGCAGCTTAAGCGCCGCTAACTATGGCTACACCTTC.

The CDR3 spells CASSTRLGANVLTF. As DNA, the CDR3 is TGTGCCAGCAGCACGAGGCTAGGGGCCAACGTCCTGACTTTC. The chain combines TRBV2 with TRBJ2-6; D not certain. CDR3 size: 14 residues. Germline CDR1 reads SNHLY; CDR2 reads FYNNEI. The V gene lost 6 bases and the J gene lost 4 bases, with 10 bases spanning the gap. The full variable domain, with the rest looked up from reference TRBV2 and TRBJ2-6, is EPEVTQTPSHQVTQMGQEVILRCVPISNHLYFYWYRQILGQKVEFLVSFYNNEISEKSEIFDDQFSVERPDGSNFTLKIRSTKLEDSAMYFCASSTRLGANVLTFGAGSRLTVL.